A single sample gave rise to the 7 T cell receptor beta chains below, sequenced in a study of T cells in localized non-small cell lung cancer. Sequencing was performed with immunoSEQ multiplex PCR; in TCRdb, only in-frame clones are kept and a portion is missing. The table lists about 41,000 clones, 83% of them singletons. Material: PBMCs, obtained before any cancer treatment. Receptors originate from a man aged 35 to 69 with stage II lung adenocarcinoma.

The rearrangement joins TRBV13 to TRBJ2-7; no reliable D call. V was trimmed by 4 bases and J by 1 base, leaving 14 bases between them. The CDR3 consists of 15 residues. Germline CDR1 PRHDT, CDR2 FYEKMQ (reference sequence). CDR3 amino acids: CASSSLQEHSYEQYF. The CDR3 DNA reads TGTGCCAGCAGCTCTCTGCAGGAGCATTCCTACGAGCAGTACTTC. The full variable domain, with the rest looked up from reference TRBV13 and TRBJ2-7, is AAGVIQSPRHLIKEKRETATLKCYPIPRHDTVYWYQQGPGQDPQFLISFYEKMQSDKGSIPDRFSAQQFSDYHSELNMSSLELGDSALYFCASSSLQEHSYEQYFGPGTRLTVT.

The chain joins TRBV11-1 to TRBJ1-1; no clear D. Trimming removed 0 bases at V and 1 base at J, with 6 bases between. This CDR3 region has 14 residues. CDR1 SGHAT and CDR2 FQDESV come from the germline V gene (reference sequence). The CDR3 nucleotides are TGTGCCAGCAGCTTAGCGCGCGCGAACACTGAAGCTTTCTTT. Encoded protein: CASSLARANTEAFF.

This clone was picked up one time. J is TRBJ2-2 and V is TRBV4-1, with a tentative D call TRBD1 (6 bases). Germline assignment: CDR1 MGHRA and CDR2 YSYEKL. V was clipped by 2 bases and J by 7 bases, with 14 bases between them. The CDR3 runs 15 residues. DNA of the CDR3: TGCGCCAGCAGCCAAATCGGGACACTTAACGGGGAGCTGTTTTTT. Protein product: CASSQIGTLNGELFF.

The rearrangement links TRBV4-2 to TRBJ2-1, with D perhaps TRBD1 or TRBD2 (6 bases each). This CDR3 spans 13 amino acids. V lost 4 bases and J 7 bases, leaving 11 bases between the germline ends. Germline loops: CDR1 LGHNA, CDR2 YNFKEQ. CDR3 protein: CASSRGADNEQFF. CDR3 nucleotides: TGTGCCAGCAGCCGGGGGGCCGATAATGAGCAGTTCTTC.

This sequence joins TRBV4-3 and TRBJ2-2; D may be TRBD1 (5 bases). CDR1 is LGHNA, CDR2 YSLEER, per germline. The CDR3 covers 17 residues. V was shortened by 1 base and J by 4 bases, with 16 bases between the two germline ends. In nucleotides, the CDR3 is TGCGCCAGCAGCCAAGTATTCGGTGGTAGGGGCACCGGGGAGCTGTTTTTT. Translation: CASSQVFGGRGTGELFF.

This clone was counted between two and nine times. The gene calls are TRBV5-6 and TRBJ2-3, with D tentatively TRBD1 (6 bases). From germline, CDR1 is SGHDT and CDR2 YYEEEE. Trimming cost V 0 bases and J 4 bases, with 9 bases left between them. The CDR3 has 14 residues. The CDR3 DNA is TGTGCCAGCAGCTTGGGGCGGACAGCAGATACGCAGTATTTT. This translates into CASSLGRTADTQYF. The entire variable domain, with the rest obtained from reference TRBV5-6 and TRBJ2-3, is as follows: DAGVTQSPTHLIKTRGQQVTLRCSPKSGHDTVSWYQQALGQGPQFIFQYYEEEERQRGNFPDRFSGHQFPNYSSELNVNALLLGDSALYLCASSLGRTADTQYFGPGTRLTVL.

V is TRBV2 and J is TRBJ1-1, with D unresolved. V lost 3 bases to trimming and J lost 5 bases, with 10 bases between them. CDR1 is SNHLY, CDR2 FYNNEI, per germline. This CDR3 comprises 13 residues. The chain's CDR3 is CASSERVRTEAFF. The CDR3 region has the DNA TGTGCCAGCAGTGAGAGGGTTCGGACTGAAGCTTTCTTT.